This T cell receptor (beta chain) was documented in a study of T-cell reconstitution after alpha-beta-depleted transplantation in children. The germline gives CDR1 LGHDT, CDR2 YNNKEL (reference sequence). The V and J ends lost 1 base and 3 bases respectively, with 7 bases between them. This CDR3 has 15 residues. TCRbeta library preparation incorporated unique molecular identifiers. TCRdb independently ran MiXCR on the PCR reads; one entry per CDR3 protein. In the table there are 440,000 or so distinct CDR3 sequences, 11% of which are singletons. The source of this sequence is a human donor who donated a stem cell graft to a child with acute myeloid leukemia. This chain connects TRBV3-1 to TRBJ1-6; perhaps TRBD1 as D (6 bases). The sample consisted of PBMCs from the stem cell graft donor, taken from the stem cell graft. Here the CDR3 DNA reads TGTGCCAGCAGCCAAGGACAGGTCTATAATTCACCCCTCCACTTT. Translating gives CASSQGQVYNSPLHF.